This is a list of T cell receptor beta chains from one sample in a study of post-analysis software for immune sequencing data. Via MiXCR, TCRdb re-called the PCR reads, giving one row per CDR3 protein. The sample lists fewer than 700,000 distinct CDR3 sequences, roughly two fifths occurring once. The sample consisted of blood. All receptors come from a girl between 10 and 17 years old with multiple sclerosis. Both conserved end residues are part of each CDR3. A D gene is named only where the DNA matches it firmly. Size is stated for part of the rows, as once, few or many counts, or as a class when the clone is expanded.

CDR3: CAISESGQDNEQFF; DNA: TGTGCCATCAGTGAGTCGGGACAAGACAATGAGCAGTTCTTC; size: NA; V: TRBV10-3; J: TRBJ2-1; D: NA
CDR3: CASSEDRASYEQYF; DNA: TGTGCCAGCAGTGAGGACAGGGCCTCCTACGAGCAGTACTTC; size: NA; V: TRBV28; J: TRBJ2-7; D: TRBD1
CDR3: CASSLGEGTGETQYF; DNA: TGTGCCAGCAGCTTAGGGGAGGGCACTGGGGAGACCCAGTACTTC; size: few; V: TRBV11-2; J: TRBJ2-5; D: TRBD2
CDR3: CASSLGPNSPLHF; DNA: TGTGCCAGCAGCTTAGGGCCGAATTCACCCCTCCACTTT; size: few; V: TRBV7-9; J: TRBJ1-6; D: NA
CDR3: CASSPGTSGIAQETQYF; DNA: TGTGCCAGCAGCCCAGGGACTAGCGGAATAGCACAAGAGACCCAGTACTTC; size: few; V: TRBV7-2; J: TRBJ2-5; D: TRBD2
CDR3: CASSQVIQETQYF; DNA: TGCGCCAGCAGCCAAGTTATACAAGAGACCCAGTACTTC; size: few; V: TRBV4-1; J: TRBJ2-5; D: NA
CDR3: CSARWGDLRQYF; DNA: TGCAGTGCTAGGTGGGGGGACCTGCGGCAGTACTTC; size: NA; V: TRBV20-1; J: TRBJ2-5; D: NA
CDR3: CASSLDNNYGYTF; DNA: TGTGCCAGCAGCTTAGACAATAACTATGGCTACACCTTC; size: few; V: TRBV5-1; J: TRBJ1-2; D: NA
CDR3: CASSPRQDGAAEQFF; DNA: TGCGCCAGCAGCCCCAGACAGGACGGGGCGGCTGAGCAGTTCTTC; size: few; V: TRBV5-1; J: TRBJ2-1; D: NA
CDR3: CASSGGEANYGYTF; DNA: TGTGCCAGCAGCGGGGGCGAAGCTAACTATGGCTACACCTTC; size: NA; V: TRBV7-9; J: TRBJ1-2; D: NA
CDR3: CSAREETGGRSDTQYF; DNA: TGCAGTGCTAGAGAGGAGACAGGGGGTAGATCAGATACGCAGTATTTT; size: NA; V: TRBV20-1; J: TRBJ2-3; D: TRBD1
CDR3: CACSLQGYEQYF; DNA: TGTGCCTGCAGTTTACAGGGGTACGAGCAGTACTTC; size: once; V: TRBV12-3/TRBV12-4; J: TRBJ2-7; D: TRBD1
CDR3: CASSLVRLETGDTEAFF; DNA: TGTGCCAGCAGCTTAGTTCGTTTGGAGACAGGGGACACTGAAGCTTTCTTT; size: few; V: TRBV7-9; J: TRBJ1-1; D: TRBD1
CDR3: CSGIISGRSEQYF; DNA: TGCAGCGGGATAATAAGCGGGAGATCCGAGCAGTACTTC; size: NA; V: TRBV29-1; J: TRBJ2-7; D: TRBD2
CDR3: CASSYGFFGSYEQYF; DNA: TGTGCCAGCAGTTACGGTTTCTTCGGCTCCTACGAGCAGTACTTC; size: NA; V: TRBV6-5; J: TRBJ2-7; D: NA
CDR3: CASSYPTPASEQFF; DNA: TGTGCCAGCAGCTATCCGACTCCAGCGAGTGAGCAGTTCTTC; size: NA; V: TRBV6-5; J: TRBJ2-1; D: NA
CDR3: CASSQALDTTEAFF; DNA: TGCGCCAGCAGCCAAGCTCTGGACACCACTGAAGCTTTCTTT; size: NA; V: TRBV4-1; J: TRBJ1-1; D: NA
CDR3: CASSFWDRSSDTQYF; DNA: TGTGCCAGCAGCTTTTGGGACAGGTCTTCAGATACGCAGTATTTT; size: NA; V: TRBV5-5; J: TRBJ2-3; D: TRBD1
CDR3: CSVEFSWGGAKNIQYF; DNA: TGCAGCGTTGAATTCAGTTGGGGGGGAGCCAAAAACATTCAGTACTTC; size: NA; V: TRBV29-1; J: TRBJ2-4; D: TRBD2
CDR3: CASSLGQGATYEQYF; DNA: TGCGCCAGCAGCCTAGGACAGGGGGCCACCTACGAGCAGTACTTC; size: NA; V: TRBV4-1; J: TRBJ2-7; D: TRBD1
CDR3: CSVEVAGAGEAFF; DNA: TGCAGCGTTGAAGTGGCAGGGGCAGGGGAAGCTTTCTTT; size: few; V: TRBV29-1; J: TRBJ1-1; D: NA
CDR3: CASSGNSGSNEQFF; DNA: TGTGCCAGCAGTGGAAATAGCGGGAGCAATGAGCAGTTCTTC; size: NA; V: TRBV6-4; J: TRBJ2-1; D: TRBD2
CDR3: CASSPEYIPEAFF; DNA: TGTGCCAGCAGCCCCGAGTATATTCCTGAAGCTTTCTTT; size: NA; V: TRBV7-9; J: TRBJ1-1; D: NA
CDR3: CASSLFSGTGGFKEQFF; DNA: TGCGCCAGCAGCCTTTTCTCCGGGACAGGGGGATTCAAGGAGCAGTTCTTC; size: NA; V: TRBV5-1; J: TRBJ2-1; D: TRBD1
CDR3: CSVAQGTPNTEAFF; DNA: TGCAGCGTTGCCCAGGGGACGCCGAACACTGAAGCTTTCTTT; size: once; V: TRBV29-1; J: TRBJ1-1; D: NA
CDR3: CASSLYNEVNTEAFF; DNA: TGTGCCAGCAGTTTATATAATGAGGTGAACACTGAAGCTTTCTTT; size: NA; V: TRBV12-3/TRBV12-4; J: TRBJ1-1; D: NA
CDR3: CASSLAGAKRETQYF; DNA: TGTGCTAGCAGCTTAGCCGGGGCTAAGCGAGAGACCCAGTACTTC; size: NA; V: TRBV7-7; J: TRBJ2-5; D: NA
CDR3: CASSLSQGGQPQHF; DNA: TGTGCCAGCAGCTTGAGTCAGGGAGGTCAGCCCCAGCATTTT; size: NA; V: TRBV7-2; J: TRBJ1-5; D: NA
CDR3: CASADGLTDTQYF; DNA: TGTGCCAGCGCGGATGGGCTTACAGATACGCAGTATTTT; size: once; V: TRBV12-3/TRBV12-4; J: TRBJ2-3; D: NA
CDR3: CASSLGAGGAQQYF; DNA: TGTGCCAGCAGTCTAGGGGCCGGTGGTGCACAGCAGTACTTC; size: NA; V: TRBV12-3/TRBV12-4; J: TRBJ2-7; D: NA
CDR3: CASSYTSAGELFF; DNA: TGTGCCAGCAGTTACACTAGCGCCGGGGAGCTGTTTTTT; size: many; V: TRBV27; J: TRBJ2-2; D: TRBD2
CDR3: CASSSWDYGEQFF; DNA: TGCGCCAGCAGCTCGTGGGACTACGGTGAGCAGTTCTTC; size: NA; V: TRBV5-1; J: TRBJ2-1; D: TRBD2
CDR3: CASSLEVSREQYF; DNA: TGCGCCAGCAGCTTAGAGGTTAGTCGGGAGCAGTACTTC; size: NA; V: TRBV4-1; J: TRBJ2-7; D: NA
CDR3: CAITAGQTTDTQYF; DNA: TGTGCCATCACTGCGGGACAAACCACAGATACGCAGTATTTT; size: NA; V: TRBV10-3; J: TRBJ2-3; D: NA
CDR3: CASSLDQASTDTQYF; DNA: TGTGCCAGCAGCTTAGATCAGGCTAGCACAGATACGCAGTATTTT; size: few; V: TRBV7-2; J: TRBJ2-3; D: NA
CDR3: CASSARDGNQPQHF; DNA: TGTGCCAGCAGCGCCCGGGACGGTAATCAGCCCCAGCATTTT; size: NA; V: TRBV9; J: TRBJ1-5; D: NA
CDR3: CASSARTAYRTDTQYF; DNA: TGTGCCAGCAGCGCCCGGACGGCCTATCGCACAGATACGCAGTATTTT; size: NA; V: TRBV7-9; J: TRBJ2-3; D: NA
CDR3: CASSDPVGGTYQETQYF; DNA: TGCGCCAGCAGCGACCCAGTGGGGGGCACTTACCAAGAGACCCAGTACTTC; size: NA; V: TRBV5-1; J: TRBJ2-5; D: NA
CDR3: CASSGRRAGGYNEQFF; DNA: TGTGCCAGCAGTGGCCGGAGAGCGGGGGGCTACAATGAGCAGTTCTTC; size: NA; V: TRBV6-1; J: TRBJ2-1; D: TRBD2
CDR3: CASSRGPGERSGLGETQYF; DNA: TGTGCCAGCAGCCGAGGCCCGGGGGAAAGGTCTGGTCTGGGAGAGACCCAGTACTTC; size: NA; V: TRBV27; J: TRBJ2-5; D: NA
CDR3: CAGSSGSSTDTQYF; DNA: TGTGCCGGGAGTAGCGGGTCGAGCACAGATACGCAGTATTTT; size: NA; V: TRBV12-3/TRBV12-4; J: TRBJ2-3; D: TRBD2
CDR3: CASRGRTGELFF; DNA: TGTGCCAGCAGAGGGCGGACCGGGGAGCTGTTTTTT; size: NA; V: TRBV11-1; J: TRBJ2-2; D: NA
CDR3: CSARDASGGWETQYF; DNA: TGCAGTGCTAGAGATGCCAGCGGGGGGTGGGAGACCCAGTACTTC; size: few; V: TRBV20-1; J: TRBJ2-5; D: TRBD2
CDR3: CASSPFEYSSYNEQFF; DNA: TGTGCCAGCAGCCCCTTCGAATACAGCTCCTACAATGAGCAGTTCTTC; size: once; V: TRBV7-9; J: TRBJ2-1; D: NA
CDR3: CASSLESGGPNYGYTF; DNA: TGTGCCAGCAGCTTAGAGTCGGGGGGCCCTAACTATGGCTACACCTTC; size: NA; V: TRBV7-9; J: TRBJ1-2; D: NA
CDR3: CSVGTSGPRETQYF; DNA: TGCAGCGTCGGCACTAGCGGCCCCCGGGAGACCCAGTACTTC; size: NA; V: TRBV29-1; J: TRBJ2-5; D: TRBD2
CDR3: CASSVVDRGRTDTQYF; DNA: TGTGCCAGCAGCGTAGTCGACAGGGGGCGCACAGATACGCAGTATTTT; size: NA; V: TRBV9; J: TRBJ2-3; D: TRBD1
CDR3: CASSPYSYEQYF; DNA: TGTGCCAGCAGCCCCTACTCCTACGAGCAGTACTTC; size: NA; V: TRBV11-2; J: TRBJ2-7; D: NA
CDR3: CASSQIHLAKNIQYF; DNA: TGCGCCAGCAGCCAAATACATTTAGCCAAAAACATTCAGTACTTC; size: NA; V: TRBV4-1; J: TRBJ2-4; D: NA
CDR3: CNAGQGVEKRFF; DNA: TGCAATGCTGGACAGGGGGTTGAAAAACGGTTTTTT; size: NA; V: TRBV20-1; J: TRBJ1-4; D: TRBD1
CDR3: CASSHRAGAYSEQFF; DNA: TGCGCCAGCAGTCACCGGGCAGGGGCCTACAGTGAGCAGTTCTTC; size: NA; V: TRBV5-1; J: TRBJ2-1; D: NA
CDR3: CASSFGLAGGVYNEQFF; DNA: TGCGCCAGCAGTTTTGGACTAGCGGGGGGGGTCTACAATGAGCAGTTCTTC; size: NA; V: TRBV5-1; J: TRBJ2-1; D: TRBD2
CDR3: CASSQETANYGYTF; DNA: TGCGCCAGCAGCCAAGAGACAGCTAACTATGGCTACACCTTC; size: few; V: TRBV4-1; J: TRBJ1-2; D: NA
CDR3: CASSLGQGPMEGYF; DNA: TGCGCCAGCAGCTTGGGACAGGGGCCGATGGAAGGGTACTTC; size: once; V: TRBV5-1; J: TRBJ2-7; D: TRBD1
CDR3: CSTITGTGYNEQFF; DNA: TGCAGTACTATAACCGGGACAGGCTACAATGAGCAGTTCTTC; size: NA; V: TRBV20-1; J: TRBJ2-1; D: TRBD1
CDR3: CSAHDYNEQFF; DNA: TGCAGTGCTCATGACTACAATGAGCAGTTCTTC; size: NA; V: TRBV20-1; J: TRBJ2-1; D: NA
CDR3: CATSGEMGTLYEQYF; DNA: TGTGCCACCAGCGGAGAGATGGGCACCCTCTACGAGCAGTACTTC; size: NA; V: TRBV15; J: TRBJ2-7; D: NA
CDR3: CSITGTLTIETQYF; DNA: TGCAGCATCACCGGGACACTCACCATAGAGACCCAGTACTTC; size: NA; V: TRBV29-1; J: TRBJ2-5; D: NA
CDR3: CASSGSGTTTEQYF; DNA: TGCGCCAGCAGTGGTTCCGGGACCACCACCGAGCAGTACTTC; size: NA; V: TRBV10-1; J: TRBJ2-7; D: NA
CDR3: CASSPAPGQESSGANVLTF; DNA: TGTGCCAGCAGCCCTGCGCCGGGACAGGAGAGCTCTGGGGCCAACGTCCTGACTTTC; size: NA; V: TRBV7-9; J: TRBJ2-6; D: TRBD1